This paragraph covers one TCR beta chain sequence. This record belongs to a study of blood T cell repertoires in COVID-19. About the research overall: The study drew acute and convalescent COVID-19 samples from the United States, Italy and Spain. Sample material is recorded as cDNA or gDNA derived from T cells, B-cell-depleted T cells, or PBMCs.

CDR3 length equals 14 residues. In germline, CDR1 is MNHEY, CDR2 SVGAGI. V was cut by 6 bases and J by 2 bases, with 14 bases left in between. TCRdb keeps only in-frame clones here, not all; method: immunoSEQ multiplex PCR. The data hold under 350,000 clones, with 75% to 90% observed a single time. The sample was peripheral blood. The chain has TRBV6-5 and TRBJ2-7; no definite D call. The source is a man aged 60-69 years who had recovered from COVID-19. The CDR3 region has the DNA TGTGCCAGCAGCAGCCCGGGTTTACCCTACGAGCAGTACTTC. This gives the protein CASSSPGLPYEQYF.